This TCR beta chain came from a study of T cells expressing NK-cell markers (TCRdb year 2020). Context from the whole study: TCR beta-chain repertoires were profiled in sorted CD3+CD56+NKG2C+, CD3+CD56+NKG2C- and CD3+CD56-NKG2C+ T-cell subsets from roughly eight donors. Among the eight sequenced donors, seven were HCMV-seropositive and one was HCMV-seronegative. Sequencing of the libraries produced 2 x 150 bp reads on Illumina HiSeq 2000/2500, MiSeq or NextSeq. The eight sequenced donors were randomly selected healthy volunteers, three men and five women.

HCMV-specific IgG was detected in serum with a commercial ELISA kit to determine HCMV serostatus. Peripheral blood mononuclear cells were isolated from blood by Ficoll density gradient centrifugation. With respect to this clonotype: Its antigen target is currently unknown.

Data came from an Illumina HiSeq 2000. The TCR beta cDNA libraries were made using 5'RACE template switching, a step that added both a universal primer site and unique molecular identifiers. cDNA synthesis was primed from the TCR beta constant segment and was followed by two successive PCR amplification steps. Processing in the source paper ran as follows. Reads were demultiplexed and grouped by UMI with MIGEC, and clonotypes were assembled and quantified with MiTCR. To exclude erroneous sequences, only TCR cDNA sequences supported by at least two reads were retained. The tcR package was used for downstream repertoire analysis, with clonotypes matched between fractions based on CDR3 nucleotide sequence plus V segment. VDJmatch was used to annotate antigen specificity against VDJdb, with one amino acid substitution in CDR3 allowed. TCRdb reprocessed the reads and provides one entry for every CDR3 protein sequence; no DNA is given. TCRdb, not the original authors, processed these V and J calls. This sample's records show 130,000 to 150,000 distinct CDR3 sequences. The ten largest clones capture around 10% of the sample.

Points the paper makes about the study in general: Those dominant clonotypes were again the most abundant among CD3+CD56-NKG2C+ cells in a handful of donors, at about 28.3-60.1%. For roughly 6 donors, the dominant CD3+CD56+NKG2C+ clonotypes were among the top 10 CD8+ clonotypes and accounted for roughly 1.0-8% of CD8+ T cells. Whether the expanded NKG2C-expressing T cell clones were specific for HCMV antigens was left unclear.

The CDR3 runs 16 amino acids, cysteine and phenylalanine included. DNA was not recorded. CDR1 and CDR2 (DFQATT, SNEGSKA) derive from the germline V gene (reference sequence). The TCR comes from a man aged 18 to 29 in good health. Donor details come from another sample of the same person, matched by shared clones. Sequencing input: blood T cells: a sorted CD56 or NKG2C T cell subset, CD4+ or CD8+ T cells, or bulk PBMC T cells (not recorded which). The chain joins TRBV20-1 to TRBJ2-1; TCRdb calls TRBD2, which cannot be checked without DNA. For the CDR3, the sequence is CSARDLRDSGMGEQFF.